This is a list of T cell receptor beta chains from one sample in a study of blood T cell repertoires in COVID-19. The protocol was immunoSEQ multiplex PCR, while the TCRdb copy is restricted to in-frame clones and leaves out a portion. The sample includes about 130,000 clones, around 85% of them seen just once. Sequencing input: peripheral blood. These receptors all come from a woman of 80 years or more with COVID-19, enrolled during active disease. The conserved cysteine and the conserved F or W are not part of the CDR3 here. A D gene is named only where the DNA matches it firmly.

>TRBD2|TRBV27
ATSRSGRDVGELF
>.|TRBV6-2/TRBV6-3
ASSYSGQREAF
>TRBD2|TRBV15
ATSSERESGELF
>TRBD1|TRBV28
ASRKRQGSGTEAF
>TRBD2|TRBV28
ASTEGGLAGGGEQF
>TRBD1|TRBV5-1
ASSDKKQGVNSPLH
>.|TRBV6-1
ASSDPGDSSQPQH
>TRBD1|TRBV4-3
ASSRTGPSGANVLT
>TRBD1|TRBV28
ASSSRQGTTNEKLF
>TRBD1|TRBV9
ASSRDSYSNQPQH
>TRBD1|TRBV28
ARAPLTGNGSYEQY
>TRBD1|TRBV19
ASSQRQGKDEQF
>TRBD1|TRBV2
ASSQHPGTGGRGYT
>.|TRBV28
ASSYGQRNTIY
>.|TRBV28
ASSFPGTLYEQY
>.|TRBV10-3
AISDRVGTEAF
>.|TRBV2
ASEEVLGNQPQH
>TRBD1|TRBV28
ASSAGTVSYNEQF
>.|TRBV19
ASSDLRAGGTNTEAF
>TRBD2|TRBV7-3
ASSLMGGDYEQY
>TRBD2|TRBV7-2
ASSLGRGETQY
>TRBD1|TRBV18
ASSVGTGANYGYT
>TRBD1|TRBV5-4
ASSLADRTNTGELF
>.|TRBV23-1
ASSRDGSYEQY
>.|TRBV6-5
ASGQGTDTQY
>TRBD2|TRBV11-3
ASSPTSGVGNEQF
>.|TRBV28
ASTKRATGPEQY
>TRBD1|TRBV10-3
AIKRQGGNTIY
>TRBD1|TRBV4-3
ASSQMRGRNQPQH
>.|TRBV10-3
AIARSGGSDTQY
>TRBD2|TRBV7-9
ASSPGISGNYNEQF
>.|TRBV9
ASSLAGLLTDTQY
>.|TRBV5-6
ASSSTQNSPLH
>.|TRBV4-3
ASSQQAVTGADTQY
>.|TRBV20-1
SARDPQRRT
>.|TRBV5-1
ASSFTGSYGNTIY
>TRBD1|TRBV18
ASSSGTAQNIQY
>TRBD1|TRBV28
ASSFRTGGSPLH
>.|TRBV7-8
ASSRNRVNEQF
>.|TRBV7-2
ASSPGFWQANEKLF
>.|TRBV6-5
ASWWASSNQPQH
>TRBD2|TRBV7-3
ASARCGKTSGVMAQY